This T cell receptor (beta chain) was captured in a study of control samples from healthy donors and cancer patients. V was trimmed by 4 bases and J by 2 bases, leaving 17 bases between them. This CDR3 contains 16 residues. Germline values: CDR1 SGHAT, CDR2 FQNNGV. The repertoire was sequenced with immunoSEQ multiplex PCR; TCRdb's copy has only in-frame clones and lacks some. The data contain hundreds of thousands of clones, 75% to 95% of them singletons. The TCR sequence derives from a man in his forties with head and neck cancer. This chain links TRBV11-2 with TRBJ1-1; D gene ambiguous. Material: PBMCs. The CDR3, as DNA: TGTGCCAGCAGCTCCTCCGATTTGGGGAGTAACACTGAAGCTTTCTTT. Its protein product is CASSSSDLGSNTEAFF.